Below are 7 T cell receptor beta chains sequenced from a single sample in a study of T cell repertoires in ileal Crohn's disease (dated by TCRdb to between 2018 and 2020). Libraries came from the immunoSEQ multiplex PCR assay. Held by TCRdb, this immuneACCESS table contains in-frame sequences only and omits some clones. Under half of the omission traces to an unresolved V gene where checked; the cause of the rest is unknown. The sample table holds 12,000 or so clones, of which approximately 85% were seen once. The ten largest clones represent approximately 11% of the sample. The sample's time point, from its label and the paper: neoterminal ileum biopsy at postoperative endoscopy, about 6 months after surgery. Sequenced input: ileal tissue. These receptors were taken from an adult with Crohn's disease.

The chain couples TRBV30 to TRBJ2-7; the D gene is possibly TRBD2 (6 bases). V lost 1 base and J 2 bases, leaving 9 bases between the germline ends. This CDR3 is built from 13 residues. Per germline, CDR1 GTSNPN and CDR2 SVGIG (reference sequence). The CDR3 loop reads CAWSAGLPYEQYF. The CDR3 DNA follows: TGTGCCTGGAGTGCGGGACTTCCCTACGAGCAGTACTTC.

J is TRBJ2-1 and V is TRBV7-6; 7 nucleotides align to TRBD2. This CDR3 is built from 16 residues. The V segment lost 1 base and the J segment 0 bases; nucleotides outside the gene matches: 3. Looked up from germline, CDR1 is SGHVS and CDR2 is FNYEAQ. The DNA for the CDR3 is TGTGCCAGCAGCTTAGTTGGGACTAACTCCTACAATGAGCAGTTCTTC. Its translation: CASSLVGTNSYNEQFF.

The chain combines TRBV2 with TRBJ2-1; 12 positions agree with TRBD2. CDR3 length equals 16 residues. Germline CDR1 SNHLY, CDR2 FYNNEI. After removal of 6 bases from V and 7 bases from J, the junction contained 10 bases not matched to a gene. The CDR3 region is CASRPPGLAGWNEQFF. The CDR3 DNA reads as TGTGCCAGCAGGCCCCCTGGACTAGCGGGATGGAATGAGCAGTTCTTC.

The chain combines TRBV9 with TRBJ1-2; a weak D match, TRBD1 (5 bases). Trimming left V 3 bases short and J 0 bases short, with 15 bases between. The CDR3 spans 16 residues. Germline V lookup: CDR1 SGDLS, CDR2 YYNGEE. The CDR3 region is CASSAQPGKANYGYTF. The CDR3 bases are TGTGCCAGCAGCGCTCAGCCAGGGAAAGCTAACTATGGCTACACCTTC.

This clone turned up a few times. The chain is built from TRBV5-1 and TRBJ2-7; TRBD1 is a possible D gene (6 bases). V shed 4 bases and J shed 3 bases, with 14 bases lying between them. The CDR3 is made up of 14 amino acids. Germline V gives CDR1 SGHRS, CDR2 YFSETQ. CDR3 region: CASSQGKWGYEQYF. CDR3 bases: TGCGCCAGCAGCCAGGGGAAGTGGGGCTACGAGCAGTACTTC.

As DNA, the CDR3 is TGCGCCAGCAGCCCAACCGGGACTAGCGGCTACAATGAGCAGTTCTTC. Translating gives CASSPTGTSGYNEQFF. The chain links TRBV5-1 to TRBJ2-1; 11 nucleotides align to TRBD2. With V trimmed by 4 bases and J by 3 bases, 6 bases remained unmatched. This CDR3 region has 16 residues. In germline, CDR1 is SGHRS, CDR2 YFSETQ.

The chain has TRBV28 and TRBJ1-1; D is possibly TRBD1 (5 bases). Trimming removed 6 bases at V and 4 bases at J, with 15 bases between. The CDR3 consists of 14 residues. The V gene's germline CDR1 is MDHEN and CDR2 SYDVKM. The CDR3 nucleotides read TGTGCCAGCAGCCCAATCCAGGGAGGCACTGAAGCTTTCTTT. Its protein product is CASSPIQGGTEAFF.